The clone carrying this T cell receptor (beta chain) was seen ten or more times. Its matching antigen is unknown. The authors ran a second PCR of 7 to 11 cycles using a sample-barcoded 5' primer and a J-beta primer mix. Every sample gave at least 2.5 million paired-end reads containing CDR3. TCRdb fed the 5' RACE reads into MiXCR, producing one record per CDR3 protein. The sample yields 1.5 million to 2 million distinct CDR3 sequences, 28% seen once. This sample was taken from a study of blood T cells in healthy people across ages. From germline, CDR1 is SGHTA and CDR2 FQGNSA. The CDR3 length is 15 residues. V lost 5 bases and J lost 3, with 16 bases in between. Study outcomes and limitations: The study regarded diversity estimates from one million T cells as underestimates.

Donation came from healthy Caucasian individuals in Russia who were aged roughly 6 to 100. The rearrangement uses TRBV7-2 and TRBJ2-5, with D possibly TRBD2 on 6 matching bases. The receptor was derived from a woman in her 30s in good health. The source material was blood. CDR3 region: CASSPRSGLKETQYF. The CDR3 nucleotides read TGTGCCAGCAGCCCCAGGAGCGGGCTCAAAGAGACCCAGTACTTC.